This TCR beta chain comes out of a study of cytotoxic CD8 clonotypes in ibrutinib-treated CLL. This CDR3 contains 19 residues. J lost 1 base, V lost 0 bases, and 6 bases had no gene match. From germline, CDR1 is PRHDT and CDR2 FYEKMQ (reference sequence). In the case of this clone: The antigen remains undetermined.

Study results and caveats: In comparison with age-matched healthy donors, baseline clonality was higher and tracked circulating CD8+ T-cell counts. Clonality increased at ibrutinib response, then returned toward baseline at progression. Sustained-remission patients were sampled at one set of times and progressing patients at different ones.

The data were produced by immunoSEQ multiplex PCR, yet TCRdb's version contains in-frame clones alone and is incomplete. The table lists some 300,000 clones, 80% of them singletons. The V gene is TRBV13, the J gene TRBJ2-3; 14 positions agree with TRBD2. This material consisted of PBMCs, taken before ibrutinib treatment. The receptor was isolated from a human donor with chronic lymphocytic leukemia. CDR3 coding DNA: TGTGCCAGCAGCTTAGGGGGACTAGCGGGAGCGTGGGGCACAGATACGCAGTATTTT. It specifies CASSLGGLAGAWGTDTQYF.